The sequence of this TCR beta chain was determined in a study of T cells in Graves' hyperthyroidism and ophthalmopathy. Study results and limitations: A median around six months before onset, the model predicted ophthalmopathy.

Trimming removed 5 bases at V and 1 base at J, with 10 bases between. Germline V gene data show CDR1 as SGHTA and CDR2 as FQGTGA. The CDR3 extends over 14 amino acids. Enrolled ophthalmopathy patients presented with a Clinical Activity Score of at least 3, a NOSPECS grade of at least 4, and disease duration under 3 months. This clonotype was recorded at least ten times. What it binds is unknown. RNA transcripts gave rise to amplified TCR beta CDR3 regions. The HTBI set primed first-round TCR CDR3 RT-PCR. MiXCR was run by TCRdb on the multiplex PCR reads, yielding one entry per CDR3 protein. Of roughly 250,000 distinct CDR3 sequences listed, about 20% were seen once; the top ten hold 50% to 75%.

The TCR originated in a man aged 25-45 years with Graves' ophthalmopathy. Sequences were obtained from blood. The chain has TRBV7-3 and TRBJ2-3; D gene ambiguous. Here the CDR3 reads CASSLELGTDTQYF. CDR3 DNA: TGTGCCAGCAGCCTAGAATTGGGCACAGATACGCAGTATTTT. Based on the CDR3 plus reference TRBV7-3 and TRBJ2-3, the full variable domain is GAGVSQTPSNKVTEKGKYVELRCDPISGHTALYWYRQSLGQGPEFLIYFQGTGAADDSGLPNDRFFAVRPEGSVSTLKIQRTERGDSAVYLCASSLELGTDTQYFGPGTRLTVL.